This passage covers 2 T cell receptor beta chains from one sample sequenced in a study of PD-1 blockade in classical Hodgkin lymphoma. Each and every patient relapsed after autologous stem cell transplantation, and patients got differing brentuximab vedotin exposure. Purification of CD4+ T cells from thawed PBMCs was achieved by magnetic negative selection. Assay used: immunoSEQ multiplex PCR; TCRdb lists only in-frame clones, some missing. This sample has approximately 28,000 clones; 70% to 80% occur once, and the top ten carry less than 2.5%. The material was CD4+ T cells from blood, obtained at baseline. The source of these receptors is a human donor with classical Hodgkin lymphoma.

The chain recombines TRBV2 with TRBJ2-5; D remains unclear. Trimming cost V 4 bases and J 6 bases, with 3 bases left between them. This CDR3 is 10 amino acids long. Germline V gene sequence: CDR1 SNHLY, CDR2 FYNNEI. CDR3 protein: CASSVKTQYF. In DNA, the CDR3 is TGTGCCAGCAGTGTAAAGACCCAGTACTTC.

The J gene is TRBJ2-1, the V gene TRBV7-2, with D tentatively TRBD1 (6 bases). With 0 bases removed from V and 9 bases from J, the gap between germline ends came to 15 bases. Germline V gene lookup returns CDR1 SGHTA and CDR2 FQGNSA. CDR3 length: 15 amino acids. CDR3 region: CASSLAAGLQGEQFF. The CDR3 region has the DNA TGTGCCAGCAGCTTAGCGGCGGGTCTACAGGGTGAGCAGTTCTTC.